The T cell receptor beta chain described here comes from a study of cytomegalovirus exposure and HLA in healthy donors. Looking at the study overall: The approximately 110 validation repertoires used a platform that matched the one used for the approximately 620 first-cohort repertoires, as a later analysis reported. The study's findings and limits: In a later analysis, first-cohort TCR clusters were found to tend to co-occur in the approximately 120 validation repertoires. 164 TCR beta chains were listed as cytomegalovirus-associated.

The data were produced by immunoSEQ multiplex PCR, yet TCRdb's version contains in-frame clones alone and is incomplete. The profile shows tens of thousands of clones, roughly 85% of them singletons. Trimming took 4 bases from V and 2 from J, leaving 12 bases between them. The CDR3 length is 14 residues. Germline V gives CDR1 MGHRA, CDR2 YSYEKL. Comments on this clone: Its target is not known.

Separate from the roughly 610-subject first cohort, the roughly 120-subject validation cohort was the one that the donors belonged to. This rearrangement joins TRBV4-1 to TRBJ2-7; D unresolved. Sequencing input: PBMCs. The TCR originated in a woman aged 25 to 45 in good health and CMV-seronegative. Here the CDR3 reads CASSPRLGPYEQYF. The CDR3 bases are TGCGCCAGCAGCCCCCGCCTTGGCCCCTACGAGCAGTACTTC.